The 14 T cell receptor beta chains in this list originate from one sample, sequenced in a study of PD-1 blockade in mismatch repair-deficient tumors. This table comes from immunoSEQ multiplex PCR, and its TCRdb copy is limited to in-frame clones, with some not included. The sample holds tens of thousands of clones; approximately 80% are singletons and the top ten take 5% to 6.5%. This specimen was peripheral blood, taken 2 weeks after starting pembrolizumab. All receptors derive from an adult with mismatch repair-deficient cancer.

V usage is TRBV25-1 and J usage is TRBJ1-4; no firm D call. The germline CDR1 and CDR2 sequences are MGHDK and SYGVNS. V shed 0 bases and J shed 6 bases, with 2 bases lying between them. This CDR3 has 12 residues. The CDR3 protein is CASSEYDEKLFF. CDR3 bases: TGTGCCAGCAGTGAATACGATGAAAAACTGTTTTTT.

V gene TRBV11-2 combines with J gene TRBJ2-3; perhaps TRBD2 as D (6 bases). CDR1 and CDR2 (germline): SGHAT, FQNNGV. V lost 3 bases and J lost 3, with 13 bases in between. The length of the CDR3 is 15 residues. The CDR3 nucleotides are TGTGCCAGCAGCTTGGGACTGGGAGGAACAGATACGCAGTATTTT. Its protein is CASSLGLGGTDTQYF.

The rearrangement links TRBV4-3 to TRBJ2-3; TRBD2 aligns across 8 bases. The CDR3 totals 13 residues. The germline CDR1 and CDR2 sequences are LGHNA and YSLEER. V lost 0 bases and J lost 8; bases outside the gene matches: 1. For the CDR3, the DNA is TGCGCCAGCAGCCAAGATCGGGAGGGTACGCAGTATTTT. Its protein is CASSQDREGTQYF.

V and J are TRBV11-2 and TRBJ1-1; D is unclear. CDR3 size: 12 residues. Trimming shortened V by 4 bases and J by 7 bases, and 10 bases separated the two germline ends. CDR1 SGHAT and CDR2 FQNNGV come from the germline V gene. CDR3 sequence: CASSSDYSEAFF. The CDR3 DNA is TGTGCCAGCAGCTCCGATTATAGTGAAGCTTTCTTT.

This clone was detected a few times. One end of the junction does not line up with germline, which may come from a read error. This sequence joins TRBV7-7 and TRBJ2-5; D is perhaps TRBD2 (5 bases). The CDR3 is 13 amino acids. The germline V gene encodes CDR1 SSHAT and CDR2 FNYEAQ (reference sequence). The CDR3 region has the DNA TGTGCTAGCAGCCTTAAGGAGGCTGAGACCCAGTACTTC. It is translated as CASSLKEAETQYF.

The V call is TRBV27, the J call TRBJ1-2; 11 bases line up with TRBD1. The CDR3 is 15 amino acids. V dropped 4 bases and J dropped 4; count of bases not matched to a gene: 5. The germline CDR1 and CDR2 sequences are MNHEY and SMNVEV (reference sequence). The CDR3 DNA follows: TGTGCCAGCAGTTGGACAGGGGGCTCTTTCTATGGCTACACCTTC. Protein sequence: CASSWTGGSFYGYTF.

The J gene is TRBJ2-7, the V gene TRBV27, with D perhaps TRBD2 (6 bases). The germline V and J ends were trimmed by 6 bases and 3 bases, with 18 bases remaining between them. This CDR3 has 15 residues. The germline CDR1 and CDR2 sequences are MNHEY and SMNVEV (reference sequence). For the CDR3, the DNA is TGTGCCAGCAGATCGGAGGGAGTAAATAGCTACGAGCAGTACTTC. It yields the protein CASRSEGVNSYEQYF.

The V and J genes are TRBV29-1 and TRBJ1-2; D might be TRBD1 (5 bases). CDR1 SQVTM and CDR2 ANQGSEA come from the germline V gene. V was pared by 2 bases and J by 4 bases, with 11 bases between. There are 13 residues in the CDR3. Here the CDR3 DNA reads TGCAGCGTTGAAAGGGGAAAAGGCTATGGCTACACCTTC. This gives the protein CSVERGKGYGYTF.

This chain joins TRBV25-1 and TRBJ2-7, with D hard to call. Germline V lookup: CDR1 MGHDK, CDR2 SYGVNS. With 7 bases removed from V and 3 bases from J, the gap between germline ends came to 7 bases. The CDR3 extends over 11 amino acids. The CDR3 spells CASTFGYEQYF. CDR3 nucleotide sequence: TGTGCCAGCACTTTCGGCTACGAGCAGTACTTC.

V gene TRBV10-3 combines with J gene TRBJ2-7; TRBD2 is a possible D gene (5 bases). Trimming left V 5 bases short and J 2 bases short, with 13 bases between. The germline V gene encodes CDR1 ENHRY and CDR2 SYGVKD. This CDR3 is built from 14 residues. The CDR3 nucleotides are TGTGCCATCAGTACGGGAACCTCAACCTACGAGCAGTACTTC. This translates into CAISTGTSTYEQYF.

This chain links TRBV13 with TRBJ2-7; 12 bases line up with TRBD2. CDR3 length: 16 residues. V shed 5 bases and J 1 base; nucleotides not matched to a gene: 6. Germline V gene lookup returns CDR1 PRHDT and CDR2 FYEKMQ (reference sequence). CDR3 amino acids: CASSPGLAGVSYEQYF. The CDR3, as DNA: TGTGCCAGCAGCCCGGGACTAGCGGGCGTTTCCTACGAGCAGTACTTC.

This chain connects TRBV7-2 to TRBJ1-5; a weak D match, TRBD1 (5 bases). The CDR3 is made up of 14 amino acids. The ends were cut back, 5 bases at V and 4 bases at J, with 12 bases in the middle. Germline lookup yields CDR1 SGHTA and CDR2 FQGNSA. CDR3 DNA sequence: TGTGCCAGCAGCCGGGACGGGTTTAATCAGCCCCAGCATTTT. Translated: CASSRDGFNQPQHF.

This chain uses TRBV4-2 with TRBJ2-1; D is uncertain. This CDR3 is 18 amino acids long. The V and J ends lost 0 bases and 8 bases respectively, with 23 bases between them. Germline CDR1 reads LGHNA; CDR2 reads YNFKEQ. The CDR3 DNA reads as TGTGCCAGCAGCCAAGATCCAACTGGAGTTAGGGATCATGATGAGCAGTTCTTC. As protein: CASSQDPTGVRDHDEQFF.

J is TRBJ2-7 and V is TRBV11-3; D unresolved. Trimming removed 2 bases from V and 3 bases from J, with 8 bases in between. Germline V gene sequence: CDR1 SGHNT, CDR2 YENEEA. The CDR3 has 13 amino acids. The CDR3 coding sequence is TGTGCCAGCAGCTTACATACAGACTACGAGCAGTACTTC. Its protein product is CASSLHTDYEQYF.